This TCR beta chain was captured by sequencing in a study of blood T cell repertoires in COVID-19. Study-level information: Italy, Spain and the United States were the sources of the convalescent and acute COVID-19 samples. T cells, B-cell-depleted T cells, or PBMCs provided the cDNA or gDNA that served as material.

Authors' data handling: Nucleated cell number was recorded as an estimate derived from reference gene primer amplification. TCRdb keeps only in-frame clones here, not all; method: immunoSEQ multiplex PCR. The V and J calls and clone size were taken over from that table, and D and trimming were inferred from the DNA. The sample yields 85,000 to 90,000 clones, 75% to 90% seen once. This sequence was found in a woman older than 75 with active or convalescent COVID-19. Sequences were obtained from peripheral blood.

The CDR3 loop reads CASIHRDRGPGKNQPQHF. The CDR3 DNA is TGTGCCAGCATCCACCGGGACAGGGGGCCAGGTAAAAATCAGCCCCAGCATTTT. The chain has TRBV5-6 and TRBJ1-5; 12 bases are a match to TRBD1. Germline loops: CDR1 SGHDT, CDR2 YYEEEE. The CDR3 is made up of 18 amino acids. V lost 6 bases, J lost 4 bases, and 14 bases stayed unmatched.